One and the same sample provided the 9 T cell receptor beta chains below, sequenced in a study of shared T cell receptors in the human thymus (dated by TCRdb to the early 2020s). Library preparation employed the immunoSEQ multiplex PCR assay. Imported from immuneACCESS, the table was reduced by TCRdb to in-frame sequences with V and J called. These copies leave out some clones; in studies compared against another copy, an unresolved V gene accounts for under half, and the cause of the remainder is not known. The sample table holds approximately 730,000 clones, of which 80% to 90% were seen once. The ten most abundant clones make up around 0.01% of the sample. The sample was also reused in another study, on human thymus T cells.

Sample: thymocytes. Receptors originate from a girl under three years old with a congenital heart defect. Donor details come from another sample of the same person, matched by shared clones.

The chain joins TRBV18 to TRBJ1-3; the D gene is possibly TRBD1 (6 bases). CDR1 is KGHSH, CDR2 LQKENI, per germline. This CDR3 contains 16 residues. V was cut by 3 bases and J by 2 bases, with 14 bases left in between. The CDR3 loop is CASSPARRGPGNTIYF. CDR3 bases: TGTGCCAGCTCACCGGCCCGGCGGGGGCCTGGAAACACCATATATTTT.

The chain combines TRBV7-9 with TRBJ2-2; TRBD1 aligns across 8 bases. Germline values: CDR1 SEHNR, CDR2 FQNEAQ (reference sequence). CDR3 length equals 19 residues. With 5 bases clipped from V and 1 base from J, the junction kept 15 bases outside the gene matches. The CDR3 coding sequence is TGTGCCAGCAGCCTCCATTCGGACAGGGAGTCTAAGAACACCGGGGAGCTGTTTTTT. This gives the protein CASSLHSDRESKNTGELFF.

This chain connects TRBV6-1 to TRBJ2-5; TRBD1 matches at 8 bases. CDR1 is MNHNS, CDR2 SASEGT, per germline. Trimming at V came to 5 bases and at J to 5 bases, leaving 4 bases not matched to a gene. The CDR3 loop spans 13 amino acids. The CDR3 region has the DNA TGTGCCAGCAGTACAGGGGGGAGGGAGACCCAGTACTTC. It specifies CASSTGGRETQYF.

This chain connects TRBV4-3 to TRBJ1-2; 7 bases map to TRBD1. From germline, CDR1 is LGHNA and CDR2 YSLEER. Trimming at V came to 3 bases and at J to 5 bases, leaving 18 bases not matched to a gene. CDR3 length: 18 residues. DNA for the CDR3: TGCGCCAGCAGCCATCGGATAAGACAGGGTACGATAATTTATGGCTACACCTTC. Its protein product is CASSHRIRQGTIIYGYTF.

The V and J genes are TRBV12-5 and TRBJ2-7; 9 positions agree with TRBD1. The CDR3 extends over 15 amino acids. V was clipped by 5 bases and J by 5 bases; unmatched bases: 10. Germline V gene sequence: CDR1 LGHNT, CDR2 FRNRAP. CDR3 residues: CASGTGGAFNHEQYF. CDR3 sequence (DNA): TGTGCTAGTGGTACAGGGGGCGCGTTTAACCACGAGCAGTACTTC.

The gene calls are TRBV5-5 and TRBJ1-1; possibly TRBD1 for D (5 bases). Looked up from germline, CDR1 is SGHKS and CDR2 is YYEKEE (reference sequence). The germline V and J ends were trimmed by 4 bases and 1 base, with 20 bases remaining between them. The CDR3 is 17 residues long. The CDR3, as DNA: TGTGCCAGCAGCCGATACAAATCTCGCCAGGGGAACACTGAAGCTTTCTTT. Protein: CASSRYKSRQGNTEAFF.

This clone is a singleton in its sample. The chain employs TRBV7-3 and TRBJ1-1, with D perhaps matching TRBD1 (5 bases). Per the germline V gene, CDR1 is SGHTA and CDR2 is FQGTGA. The CDR3 sequence is 15 residues long. V lost 1 base to trimming and J lost 3 bases, with 12 bases between them. The CDR3 sequence: CASSLNRGLDTEAFF. CDR3 bases: TGTGCCAGCAGCTTAAATCGGGGGTTAGACACTGAAGCTTTCTTT.

The V call is TRBV12-5, the J call TRBJ1-2; 8 bases agree with TRBD1. V was pared by 0 bases and J by 2 bases, with 2 bases of the junction left unmatched. Germline CDR1 is LGHNT and CDR2 is FRNRAP. This CDR3 has 15 residues. The CDR3 spells CASGLVTGGNYGYTF. The DNA for the CDR3 is TGTGCTAGTGGTTTGGTTACAGGGGGGAACTATGGCTACACCTTC.

V usage is TRBV7-2 and J usage is TRBJ2-5, with 9 bases matching TRBD1. The V gene end was trimmed by 3 bases and the J gene end by 0 bases; junction bases not matched to a gene: 2. Germline CDR1 and CDR2: SGHTA and FQGNSA. This CDR3 comprises 15 residues. This CDR3 is CASSFTGGDQETQYF. Here the CDR3 DNA reads TGTGCCAGCAGCTTTACAGGGGGCGACCAAGAGACCCAGTACTTC. The full variable domain, rest sourced from reference TRBV7-2 and TRBJ2-5, is GAGVSQSPSNKVTEKGKDVELRCDPISGHTALYWYRQSLGQGLEFLIYFQGNSAPDKSGLPSDRFSAERTGGSVSTLTIQRTQQEDSAVYLCASSFTGGDQETQYFGPGTRLLVL.